The next 14 T cell receptor beta chains were all read from a single sample in a study of cytomegalovirus exposure and HLA in healthy donors. Primers: 60 Vbeta forward and 13 Jbeta reverse. The data were produced by immunoSEQ multiplex PCR, yet TCRdb's version contains in-frame clones alone and is incomplete. This table holds about 190,000 clones, more than 65% found once. Sequencing used PBMCs. These receptors all come from a man between 35 and 55 years old in good health and CMV-seropositive.

Written as DNA, the CDR3 is TGTGCCAGCAGTTACCGGGGGGGGCTGACAGATACGCAGTATTTT. It yields the protein CASSYRGGLTDTQYF. The chain combines TRBV6-5 with TRBJ2-3; 8 nucleotides line up with TRBD2. The CDR3 covers 15 residues. Germline V gene lookup returns CDR1 MNHEY and CDR2 SVGAGI. After removal of 2 bases from V and 3 bases from J, the junction contained 4 bases not matched to a gene.

A few counts support this clone. The rearrangement links TRBV7-3 to TRBJ2-5; D might be TRBD2 (6 bases). V was pared by 5 bases and J by 0 bases, with 10 bases between. This CDR3 has 14 amino acids. Per the germline V gene, CDR1 is SGHTA and CDR2 is FQGTGA. Here the CDR3 reads CASSPSSDQETQYF. CDR3 nucleotides: TGTGCCAGCAGCCCCTCTAGCGACCAAGAGACCCAGTACTTC.

This clone has only a few counts. The chain combines TRBV6-1 with TRBJ1-1, with D unclear. The CDR3 runs to 13 residues. The ends were cut back, 6 bases at V and 8 bases at J, with 16 bases in the middle. Germline V gene sequence: CDR1 MNHNS, CDR2 SASEGT. The CDR3 sequence is CASSLALPKEAFF. For the CDR3, the DNA is TGTGCCAGCAGCCTAGCTTTGCCCAAGGAAGCTTTCTTT.

The J gene is TRBJ1-1, the V gene TRBV29-1; D remains unclear. The ends were cut back, 7 bases at V and 0 bases at J, with 15 bases in the middle. The germline V gene encodes CDR1 SQVTM and CDR2 ANQGSEA. The CDR3 length is 14 residues. The CDR3, as DNA: TGCAGCGCAATTAAGACAAGCATGAACACTGAAGCTTTCTTT. This encodes CSAIKTSMNTEAFF.

The V and J genes are TRBV5-4 and TRBJ2-1; the D gene is possibly TRBD1 (7 bases). The germline V and J ends were trimmed by 4 bases and 5 bases, with 16 bases remaining between them. This CDR3 comprises 15 residues. CDR1 and CDR2 from the germline V gene are SGHNT and YYREEE (reference sequence). The CDR3 DNA reads TGTGCCAGCAGCCTAGGGGGCAGGGGGGACAATGAGCAGTTCTTC. It specifies CASSLGGRGDNEQFF.

This chain links TRBV10-1 with TRBJ2-5; D may be TRBD1 (5 bases). This CDR3 region has 15 residues. V gave up 0 bases and J gave up 5 bases, with 13 bases separating them. Germline-derived CDR1 and CDR2 are WNHNN and SYGVQD (reference sequence). For the CDR3, the DNA is TGCGCCAGCAGTGAGTCCTTAGGGGTCGGGGAGACCCAGTACTTC. Translation gives CASSESLGVGETQYF.

The chain carries TRBV9 and TRBJ1-2, with TRBD1 matching 9 bases. The germline CDR1 and CDR2 sequences are SGDLS and YYNGEE. Germline trimming cut 4 bases from V and 6 bases from J; bases unmatched to any gene: 4. The CDR3 has 13 amino acids. The CDR3 loop reads CASSLDRGHGYTF. CDR3 DNA: TGTGCCAGCAGCCTGGACAGGGGCCATGGCTACACCTTC.

The gene calls are TRBV30 and TRBJ1-1; D not resolved. This CDR3 comprises 14 residues. V shed 5 bases and J shed 0 bases, with 13 bases lying between them. The germline gives CDR1 GTSNPN, CDR2 SVGIG (reference sequence). CDR3 DNA: TGTGCCTGGGGGGAGGGAAACATGAACACTGAAGCTTTCTTT. Protein: CAWGEGNMNTEAFF.

There are a few counts of this clone. The chain uses TRBV6-1 and TRBJ2-1; 7 bases fit TRBD1. V was clipped by 7 bases and J by 4 bases; unmatched bases: 7. Germline V lookup: CDR1 MNHNS, CDR2 SASEGT. The CDR3 is 14 residues long. CDR3 loop: CASNPGQSYNEQFF. The CDR3 DNA is TGTGCCAGCAATCCGGGACAGAGTTACAATGAGCAGTTCTTC.

V is TRBV29-1 and J is TRBJ2-3; TRBD2 might be the D (7 bases). The CDR3 consists of 13 residues. Looked up from germline, CDR1 is SQVTM and CDR2 is ANQGSEA. Trimming took off 7 bases at V and 3 bases at J, with 14 bases between the two ends. CDR3 amino acids: CSAERGGTDTQYF. CDR3 in DNA: TGCAGCGCCGAGAGGGGGGGAACAGATACGCAGTATTTT.

The gene calls are TRBV7-9 and TRBJ2-4, with 8 nucleotides matching TRBD2. Per the germline V gene, CDR1 is SEHNR and CDR2 is FQNEAQ (reference sequence). The CDR3 runs to 16 residues. The junction had 7 bases not matched to a gene; V was cut back by 4 bases and J by 2 bases. The CDR3 is CASSSERGITKNIQYF. The CDR3 DNA reads TGTGCCAGCAGCTCTGAGCGGGGGATAACCAAAAACATTCAGTACTTC.

The chain employs TRBV7-9 and TRBJ2-3; 9 bases line up with TRBD2. The junction had 8 bases not matched to a gene; V was cut back by 3 bases and J by 4 bases. The CDR3 extends over 16 amino acids. CDR1 SEHNR and CDR2 FQNEAQ come from the germline V gene (reference sequence). CDR3 loop: CASSFRAGGPSDTQYF. CDR3 DNA: TGTGCCAGCAGCTTTCGCGCGGGGGGGCCTTCAGATACGCAGTATTTT. The full variable domain, completed using reference TRBV7-9 and TRBJ2-3, is DTGVSQNPRHKITKRGQNVTFRCDPISEHNRLYWYRQTLGQGPEFLTYFQNEAQLEKSRLLSDRFSAERPKGSFSTLEIQRTEQGDSAMYLCASSFRAGGPSDTQYFGPGTRLTVL.

J is TRBJ2-1 and V is TRBV7-2; D possibly corresponds to TRBD1 (6 bases). Trimming stripped 5 bases from V and 5 bases from J, with 19 bases between. Germline CDR1 reads SGHTA; CDR2 reads FQGNSA. This CDR3 contains 16 residues. CDR3 in amino acids: CASSRNYRVQDNEQFF. The DNA for the CDR3 is TGTGCCAGCAGCCGGAACTACAGGGTTCAGGACAATGAGCAGTTCTTC. Based on the CDR3 plus reference TRBV7-2 and TRBJ2-1, the full variable domain is GAGVSQSPSNKVTEKGKDVELRCDPISGHTALYWYRQSLGQGLEFLIYFQGNSAPDKSGLPSDRFSAERTGGSVSTLTIQRTQQEDSAVYLCASSRNYRVQDNEQFFGPGTRLTVL.

The CDR3 sequence: CSVQRPGYSNQPQHF. For the CDR3, the DNA is TGCAGCGTCCAACGTCCGGGGTATAGCAATCAGCCCCAGCATTTT. The chain uses TRBV29-1 and TRBJ1-5; the D is unclear. Trimming stripped 6 bases from V and 0 bases from J, with 15 bases between. This CDR3 is built from 15 residues. The germline CDR1 and CDR2 sequences are SQVTM and ANQGSEA.